The next 8 T cell receptor beta chains were all read from a single sample in a study of blood T cells in healthy people across ages. Next came a second PCR, run for roughly 7 to 12 cycles, which used a sample-barcoded 5' primer along with a J-beta primer mix. TCRdb re-called the 5' RACE reads with MiXCR, one entry per CDR3 protein. The sample records about 780,000 distinct CDR3 sequences, less than 80% being singletons. The sample consisted of blood. These receptors all stem from a man aged 25 to 40 in good health.

V and J are TRBV6-5 and TRBJ2-4; 8 nucleotides line up with TRBD1. The CDR3 is 14 amino acids. Trimming cost V 5 bases and J 0 bases; bases outside gene matches: 0. CDR1 is MNHEY and CDR2 is SVGAGI in the germline V gene. CDR3 region: CASSGTGAKNIQYF. Here the CDR3 DNA reads TGTGCCAGCAGTGGGACAGGAGCCAAAAACATTCAGTACTTC.

V is TRBV20-1 and J is TRBJ2-1, with D possibly TRBD1 on 5 matching bases. Between the trimmed V and J ends, which lost 2 bases and 6 bases, there was a span of 14 bases. CDR1 and CDR2 from the germline V gene are DFQATT and SNEGSKA (reference sequence). This CDR3 spans 14 amino acids. This CDR3 reads CSARLTESTNEQFF. Written as DNA, the CDR3 is TGCAGTGCTAGACTGACAGAGTCGACCAATGAGCAGTTCTTC.

The chain recombines TRBV4-1 with TRBJ2-1; D tentatively fits TRBD1 or TRBD2 (5 bases each). The CDR3 length is 17 residues. Per the germline V gene, CDR1 is MGHRA and CDR2 is YSYEKL. V lost 0 bases and J 0 bases, leaving 12 bases between the germline ends. The CDR3 is CASSQDAGRSSYNEQFF. The DNA of the CDR3 is TGCGCCAGCAGCCAAGATGCAGGGAGAAGCTCCTACAATGAGCAGTTCTTC.

Written as DNA, the CDR3 is TGTGCCAGCAGCCAAGATCAGGCAGGGGACAACGAGCAGTACTTC. This codes for CASSQDQAGDNEQYF. The chain uses TRBV4-2 and TRBJ2-7, with TRBD1 as a possible D gene (6 bases). V dropped 0 bases and J dropped 5 bases, with 14 bases sitting between them. The CDR3 is 15 residues long. Germline CDR1 reads LGHNA; CDR2 reads YNFKEQ.

The chain employs TRBV19 and TRBJ1-5; no clear D gene. Germline CDR1 is LNHDA and CDR2 is SQIVND (reference sequence). The CDR3 sequence is 15 residues long. The V gene lost 5 bases and the J gene lost 4 bases, with 15 bases spanning the gap. The CDR3 DNA is TGTGCCAGTAGTGCCCTCCCAGCCAGGAATCAGCCCCAGCATTTT. Translating gives CASSALPARNQPQHF.

J is TRBJ1-4 and V is TRBV20-1; TRBD1 matches 8 bases. The J segment lost 6 bases and the V segment lost 5 bases, leaving 5 bases of the junction unmatched. Germline CDR1 and CDR2: DFQATT and SNEGSKA (reference sequence). This CDR3 spans 13 amino acids. The CDR3: CSAGQGMDEKLFF. CDR3 nucleotide sequence: TGCAGTGCTGGACAGGGAATGGATGAAAAACTGTTTTTT.

The chain couples TRBV29-1 to TRBJ2-4, with TRBD1 identical over 10 bases. This CDR3 is 16 amino acids long. Germline CDR1 and CDR2: SQVTM and ANQGSEA. The V and J ends lost 3 bases and 15 bases, in that order; junction bases with no gene match: 20. CDR3 protein: CSVDKPSGTGANERYF. CDR3 coding DNA: TGCAGCGTTGACAAACCCTCCGGGACAGGGGCGAACGAGCGGTACTTC.

This clonotype has just a few counts. The gene calls are TRBV20-1 and TRBJ2-4; possibly TRBD1 or TRBD2 for D (5 bases each). This CDR3 has 14 amino acids. CDR1 is DFQATT, CDR2 SNEGSKA, per germline (reference sequence). The ends were cut back, 6 bases at V and 6 bases at J, with 18 bases in the middle. CDR3 DNA sequence: TGCAGTGCCCGGACCGGGACCACTCTAAACATTCAGTACTTC. This encodes CSARTGTTLNIQYF.